Included here is one TCR beta chain sequence, with context. In its sample, this clonotype was seen many times. The antigen it binds to is not known. Base quality data are lacking; no much larger clone is found one base away. Stable Graves' hyperthyroidism was defined as no progression to ophthalmopathy during 18 months of follow-up. Hyperthyroidism patients were newly diagnosed, with disease duration under 2 months, and aged 18 to 65 years. Exclusion was applied to patients with uncontrolled infections, other autoimmune diseases, pregnancy or lactation. Clinical symptoms, serum thyroxine and TRAb, thyroid ultrasound, and orbital computed tomography formed the basis for the diagnoses. PBMCs were isolated from 7.5 to 10 ml of fresh peripheral blood by Ficoll-Paque density gradient centrifugation. Total RNA was extracted with Trizol reagent, and quality was checked on an Agilent 2100 Bioanalyzer. These data are taken from a study of T cells in Graves' hyperthyroidism and ophthalmopathy (dated by TCRdb to about 2019). Background for the entire study: Peripheral blood samples were taken at the time of initial diagnosis, prior to any treatment. To identify TCR V-J signatures that set the groups apart, the researchers used a discovery cohort of 90 to 100 patients, made up of roughly 45 with Graves' ophthalmopathy and 55 to 65 with stable Graves' hyperthyroidism. Prospective prediction of ophthalmopathy was tested in an independent validation cohort of 18 to 20 hyperthyroidism patients and 17 patients who later progressed to ophthalmopathy. For training and testing, the approximately 97 patients in the discovery cohort were randomly divided in a 7:3 ratio. In addition, the study compared T-cell repertoires in thyroid tissue and in blood from about six Graves' hyperthyroidism patients. Following sampling, methimazole starting at 30 mg daily was given to hyperthyroidism patients, and high-dose intravenous methylprednisolone was given to ophthalmopathy patients. According to the paper, TCR Vbeta CDR3 sequencing was carried out on some 140 peripheral blood samples, which came from 40 to 45 ophthalmopathy, around 75 hyperthyroidism and approximately 17 progressor patients.

Overall study results and their limits: In validation, progression to ophthalmopathy was predicted by the model with roughly 71% sensitivity and 72% to 80% specificity, a median of 6.5 months before onset. A 13 V-J signature model separated ophthalmopathy from stable hyperthyroidism, with around 91% sensitivity and roughly 84% specificity in cross-validation and 80%/75% in testing. Most expanded thyroid clonotypes (frequency above 0.001) were also detected in blood, a finding suggesting that blood repertoires may reflect thyroid immune responses. No statistical method was used to fix the sample size in advance, and group allocation was not hidden from the investigators.

The CDR3 has 13 amino acids, counting the end cysteine and phenylalanine. The kept DNA is CDR3 alone, 39 bases in frame from the first base. In the germline V gene, CDR1 corresponds to MNHNS and CDR2 to SASEGT. V loses 5 bases, J loses 7 bases, and the germline ends lie 11 bases apart. TCR beta CDR3 regions were amplified from RNA transcripts. A first-round RT-PCR of the TCR CDR3 used the HTBI primer set with the Qiagen OneStep RT-PCR kit. Libraries were constructed in a second round of multiplex PCR, after which size selection and purification were performed. Libraries were sequenced paired-end with 100 bp reads on an Illumina HiSeq2000. The paper's processing steps were these. SOAPnuke was used to process the raw data, removing reads that contained adapters or uncalled bases, had a mean Phred below 15, or lacked an exact match to the constant primer or identifier. COPE v1.2.5 was used to merge the high-quality paired reads, and each unique nucleotide sequence was defined as a clonotype. MiTCR v1.1 was used to align clonotypes to the IMGT TRBV, TRBD and TRBJ reference segments. Analysis was restricted to V-J combinations with a frequency above 0.0001, which covered 98% to 99.2% of repertoires. A TCS score was defined as the ratio between F50 (clonal expansion) and ExV (chaos), using BLOSUM62-based TCRdist between CDR3 peptides within each V-J. Welch's t-statistics and random forest reduced roughly 540 V-J features to about 12, which were used in a naive Bayes classifier (R e1071). TCRdb reprocessing: public reads trimmed at Q25 with fastp, clones called with MiXCR, in-frame beta chains kept. All rows with the same CDR3 protein become a single entry with the most common DNA and genes. The V and J calls follow TCRdb's processing rather than the paper's. The sample records about 480,000 distinct CDR3 sequences, around 15% of which are singletons. Less than 20% of the sample goes to the ten largest clones.

The sample comprised blood. The sequence links TRBV6-1 to TRBJ1-4; the D gene is perhaps TRBD1, from 6 matching bases. This TCR derives from a young woman with Graves' hyperthyroidism. The DNA sequence follows: TGTGCCAGCAGTCCGAGGACAGCTGAAAAACTGTTTTTT. It translates as CASSPRTAEKLFF.